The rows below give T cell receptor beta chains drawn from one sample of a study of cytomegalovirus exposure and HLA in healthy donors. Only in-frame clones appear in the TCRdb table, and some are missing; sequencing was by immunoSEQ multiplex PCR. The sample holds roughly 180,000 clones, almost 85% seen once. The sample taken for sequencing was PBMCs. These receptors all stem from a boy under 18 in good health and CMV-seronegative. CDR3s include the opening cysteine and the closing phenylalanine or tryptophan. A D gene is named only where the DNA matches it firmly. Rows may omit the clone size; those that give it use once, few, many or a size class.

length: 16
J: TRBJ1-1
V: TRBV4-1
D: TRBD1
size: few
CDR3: CASSVRDRGPDTEAFF
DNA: TGCGCCAGCAGCGTCAGGGACAGGGGGCCGGACACTGAAGCTTTCTTT

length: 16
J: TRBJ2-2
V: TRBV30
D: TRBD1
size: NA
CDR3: CAWSAVGTGDTGELFF
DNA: TGTGCCTGGAGTGCAGTAGGGACAGGGGACACCGGGGAGCTGTTTTTT

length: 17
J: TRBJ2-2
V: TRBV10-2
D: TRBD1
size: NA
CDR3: CASSEGTRGRVNGELFF
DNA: TGCGCCAGCAGTGAGGGAACGAGGGGGCGCGTTAACGGGGAGCTGTTTTTT

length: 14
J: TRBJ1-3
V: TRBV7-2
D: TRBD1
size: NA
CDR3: CASSLDRGLGTIYF
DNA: TGTGCCAGCAGCTTAGACAGGGGGCTGGGAACCATATATTTT

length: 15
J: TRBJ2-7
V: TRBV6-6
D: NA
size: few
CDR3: CASSYSPSSPYEQYF
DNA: TGTGCCAGCAGTTACTCCCCTAGCTCCCCATACGAGCAGTACTTC

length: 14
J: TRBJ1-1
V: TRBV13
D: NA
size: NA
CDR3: CASSLGSRNTEAFF
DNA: TGTGCCAGCAGCTTAGGTTCGCGGAACACTGAAGCTTTCTTT

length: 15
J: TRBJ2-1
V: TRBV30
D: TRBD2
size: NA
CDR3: CAWSWASGLYNEQFF
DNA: TGTGCCTGGAGTTGGGCTAGCGGGCTCTACAATGAGCAGTTCTTC

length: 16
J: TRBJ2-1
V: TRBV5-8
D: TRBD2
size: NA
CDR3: CASSLWASGSVDEQFF
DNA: TGTGCCAGCAGCTTGTGGGCTAGCGGGAGTGTAGATGAGCAGTTCTTC

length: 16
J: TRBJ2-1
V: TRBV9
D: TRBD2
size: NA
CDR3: CASSGVAGPAYNEQFF
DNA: TGTGCCAGCAGCGGGGTAGCGGGACCTGCCTACAATGAGCAGTTCTTC

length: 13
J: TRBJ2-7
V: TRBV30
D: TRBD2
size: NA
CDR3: CAWVRDYDYEQYF
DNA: TGTGCCTGGGTACGGGACTACGATTACGAGCAGTACTTC

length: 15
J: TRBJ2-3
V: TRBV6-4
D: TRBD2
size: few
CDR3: CASSEEGLAADTQYF
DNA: TGTGCCAGCAGTGAAGAGGGACTAGCGGCAGATACGCAGTATTTT

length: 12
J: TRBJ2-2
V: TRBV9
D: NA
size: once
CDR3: CASGGATGELFF
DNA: TGTGCCAGCGGGGGCGCCACCGGGGAGCTGTTTTTT

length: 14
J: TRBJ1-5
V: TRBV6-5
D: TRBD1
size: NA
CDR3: CASSPGQSNQPQHF
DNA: TGTGCCAGCAGTCCGGGACAGTCAAATCAGCCCCAGCATTTT

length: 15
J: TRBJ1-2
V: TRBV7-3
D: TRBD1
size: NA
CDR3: CASSSGTGEGYGYTF
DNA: TGTGCCAGCAGCTCGGGAACAGGGGAAGGGTATGGCTACACCTTC

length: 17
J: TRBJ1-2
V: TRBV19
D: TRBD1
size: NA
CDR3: CASKLDRGPEPRYGYTF
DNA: TGTGCCAGTAAGCTGGATAGGGGGCCTGAGCCTCGGTATGGCTACACCTTC

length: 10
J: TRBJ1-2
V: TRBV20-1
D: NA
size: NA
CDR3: CSARGLRRTF
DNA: TGCAGTGCTAGGGGCCTTCGAAGGACCTTC

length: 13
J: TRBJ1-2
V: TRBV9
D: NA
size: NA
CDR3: CASSPDTSYGYTF
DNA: TGTGCCAGCAGCCCGGACACCTCCTATGGCTACACCTTC

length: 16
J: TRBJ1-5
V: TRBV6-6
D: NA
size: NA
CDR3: CASSSRGFWDNQPQHF
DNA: TGTGCCAGCAGCTCGAGAGGGTTTTGGGACAATCAGCCCCAGCATTTT

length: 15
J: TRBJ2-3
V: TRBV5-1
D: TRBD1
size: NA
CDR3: CASSFGTALTDTQYF
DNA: TGCGCCAGCAGCTTCGGGACAGCACTAACAGATACGCAGTATTTT

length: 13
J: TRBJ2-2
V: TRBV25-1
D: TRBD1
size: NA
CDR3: CASSYRGSGELFF
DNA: TGTGCCAGCAGTTACAGGGGCTCCGGGGAGCTGTTTTTT

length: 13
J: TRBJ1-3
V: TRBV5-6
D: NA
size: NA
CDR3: CASSFSLGNTIYF
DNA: TGTGCCAGCAGCTTCTCGTTGGGAAACACCATATATTTT

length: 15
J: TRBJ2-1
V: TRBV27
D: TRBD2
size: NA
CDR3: CASSQGLAGNNEQFF
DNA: TGTGCCAGCAGTCAAGGACTAGCGGGAAACAATGAGCAGTTCTTC

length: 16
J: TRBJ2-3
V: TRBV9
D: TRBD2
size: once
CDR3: CASSARTSGSTDTQYF
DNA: TGTGCCAGCAGCGCAAGGACTAGCGGGAGCACAGATACGCAGTATTTT

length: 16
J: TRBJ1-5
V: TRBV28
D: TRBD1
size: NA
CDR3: CASSPITGGGRQPQHF
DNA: TGTGCCAGCAGTCCAATCACAGGGGGCGGACGACAGCCCCAGCATTTT

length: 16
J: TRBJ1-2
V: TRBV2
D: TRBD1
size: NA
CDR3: CAIPPGQGPADSGYTF
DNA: TGTGCCATCCCCCCGGGACAGGGGCCGGCCGATTCCGGCTACACCTTC

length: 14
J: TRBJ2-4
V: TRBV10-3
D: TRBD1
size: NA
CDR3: CAISDSGTENIQYF
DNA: TGTGCCATCAGTGATTCCGGGACAGAAAACATTCAGTACTTC

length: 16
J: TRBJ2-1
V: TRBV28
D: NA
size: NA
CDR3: CASSFLTPGTSNEQFF
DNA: TGTGCCAGCAGTTTCCTAACACCGGGGACTTCCAATGAGCAGTTCTTC

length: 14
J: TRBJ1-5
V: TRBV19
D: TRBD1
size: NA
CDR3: CASSGGQGGQPQHF
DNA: TGTGCCAGTAGTGGGGGACAGGGAGGCCAGCCCCAGCATTTT

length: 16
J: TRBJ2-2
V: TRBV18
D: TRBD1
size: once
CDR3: CASDPSTGGFTGELFF
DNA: TGTGCCAGCGACCCATCAACAGGGGGCTTTACCGGGGAGCTGTTTTTT

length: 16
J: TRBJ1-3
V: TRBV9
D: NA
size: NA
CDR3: CASSVGGVPSGNTIYF
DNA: TGTGCCAGCAGCGTAGGGGGCGTCCCCTCTGGAAACACCATATATTTT

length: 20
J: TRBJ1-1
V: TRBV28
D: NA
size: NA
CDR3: CASSRESGQPILTLNTEAFF
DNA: TGTGCCAGCAGCCGGGAATCGGGACAACCGATCCTAACCTTGAACACTGAAGCTTTCTTT

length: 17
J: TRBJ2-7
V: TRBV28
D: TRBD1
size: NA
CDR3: CASSLRGGGTGTYEQYF
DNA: TGTGCCAGCAGCCTCCGGGGTGGTGGGACAGGAACCTACGAGCAGTACTTC

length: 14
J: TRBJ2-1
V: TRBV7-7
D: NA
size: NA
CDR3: CASSELQRINEQFF
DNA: TGTGCTAGCAGCGAACTTCAGCGGATCAATGAGCAGTTCTTC

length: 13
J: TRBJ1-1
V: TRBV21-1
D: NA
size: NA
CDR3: CASSSGGNTEAFF
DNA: TGTGCCAGCAGCTCAGGGGGGAACACTGAAGCTTTCTTT

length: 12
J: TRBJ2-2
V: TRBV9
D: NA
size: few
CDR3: CASSVVTGELFF
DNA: TGTGCCAGCAGCGTAGTAACCGGGGAGCTGTTTTTT

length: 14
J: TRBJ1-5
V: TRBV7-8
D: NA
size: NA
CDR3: CASSLSLSDQPQHF
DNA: TGTGCCAGCAGCTTGTCGCTCTCGGATCAGCCCCAGCATTTT

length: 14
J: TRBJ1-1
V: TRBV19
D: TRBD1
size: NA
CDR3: CAGKRDRWDTEAFF
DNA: TGTGCCGGAAAAAGGGACAGGTGGGACACTGAAGCTTTCTTT

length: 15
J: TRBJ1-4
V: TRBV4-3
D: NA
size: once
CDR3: CASSQVDFKSEKLFF
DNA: TGCGCCAGCAGCCAAGTGGACTTTAAGAGTGAAAAACTGTTTTTT

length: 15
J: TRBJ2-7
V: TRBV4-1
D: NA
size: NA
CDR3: CASSPGTSNSYEQYF
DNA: TGCGCCAGCAGCCCTGGGACTTCCAACTCCTACGAGCAGTACTTC

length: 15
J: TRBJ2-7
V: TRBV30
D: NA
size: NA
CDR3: CAWLSGGSSSYEQYF
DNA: TGTGCCTGGCTCTCAGGTGGCAGCAGCTCCTACGAGCAGTACTTC

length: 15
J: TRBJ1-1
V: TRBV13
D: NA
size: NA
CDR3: CASSSLKTSGTEAFF
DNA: TGTGCCAGCAGCTCCTTAAAGACATCTGGGACTGAAGCTTTCTTT

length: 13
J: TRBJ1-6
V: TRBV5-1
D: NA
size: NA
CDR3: CASRSEINSPLHF
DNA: TGCGCCAGCAGATCAGAAATTAATTCACCCCTCCACTTT

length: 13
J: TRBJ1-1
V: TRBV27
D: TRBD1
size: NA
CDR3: CASRGGSNTEAFF
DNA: TGTGCCAGCAGAGGGGGCAGTAACACTGAAGCTTTCTTT

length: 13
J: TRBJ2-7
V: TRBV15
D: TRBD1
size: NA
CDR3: CATSRRGPNEQYF
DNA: TGTGCCACCAGCAGAAGGGGGCCCAACGAGCAGTACTTC

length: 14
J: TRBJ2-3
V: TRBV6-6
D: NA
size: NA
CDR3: CASSRRVGTDTQYF
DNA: TGTGCCAGCAGTCGGAGAGTTGGCACAGATACGCAGTATTTT

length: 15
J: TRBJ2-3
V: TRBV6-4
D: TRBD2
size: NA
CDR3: CASSTGTSGTDTQYF
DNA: TGTGCCAGCAGTACCGGGACTAGCGGCACAGATACGCAGTATTTT